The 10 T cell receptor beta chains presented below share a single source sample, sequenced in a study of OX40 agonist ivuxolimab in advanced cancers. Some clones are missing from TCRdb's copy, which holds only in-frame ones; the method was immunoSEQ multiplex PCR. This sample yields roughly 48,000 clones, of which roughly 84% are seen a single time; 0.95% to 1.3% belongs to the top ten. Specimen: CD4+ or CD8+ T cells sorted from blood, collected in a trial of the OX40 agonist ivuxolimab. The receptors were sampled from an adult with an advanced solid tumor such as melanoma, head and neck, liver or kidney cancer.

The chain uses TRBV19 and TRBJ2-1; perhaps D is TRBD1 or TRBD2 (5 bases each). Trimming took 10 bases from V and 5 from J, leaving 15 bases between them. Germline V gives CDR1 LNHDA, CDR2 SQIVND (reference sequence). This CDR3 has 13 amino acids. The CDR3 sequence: CATRREGDNEQFF. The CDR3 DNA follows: TGTGCCACCCGACGGGAAGGGGACAATGAGCAGTTCTTC.

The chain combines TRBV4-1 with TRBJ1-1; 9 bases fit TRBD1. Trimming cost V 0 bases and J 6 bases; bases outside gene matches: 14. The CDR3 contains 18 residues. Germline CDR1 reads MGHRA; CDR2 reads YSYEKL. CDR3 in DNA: TGCGCCAGCAGCCAAGACCCGGGACAGGGAGACATTGGGGCTGAAGCTTTCTTT. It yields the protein CASSQDPGQGDIGAEAFF.

CDR3 loop: CSVVGQGASEKLFF. CDR3 nucleotide sequence: TGCAGCGTTGTGGGCCAGGGGGCTAGTGAAAAACTGTTTTTT. The gene calls are TRBV29-1 and TRBJ1-4; 8 bases are shared with TRBD1. The V and J ends lost 4 bases and 7 bases, in that order; junction bases with no gene match: 8. Per germline, CDR1 SQVTM and CDR2 ANQGSEA. This CDR3 is 14 amino acids long.

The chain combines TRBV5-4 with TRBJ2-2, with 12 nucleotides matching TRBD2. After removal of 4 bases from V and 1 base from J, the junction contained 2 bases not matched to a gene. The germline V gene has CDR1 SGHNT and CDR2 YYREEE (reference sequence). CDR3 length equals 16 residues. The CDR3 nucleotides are TGTGCCAGCAGCAAACTAGCGGGAGGGAACACCGGGGAGCTGTTTTTT. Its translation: CASSKLAGGNTGELFF.

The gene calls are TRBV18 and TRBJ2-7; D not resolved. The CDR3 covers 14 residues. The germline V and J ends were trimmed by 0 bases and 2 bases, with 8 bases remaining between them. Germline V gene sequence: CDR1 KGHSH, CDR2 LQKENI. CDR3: CASSPPTTAYEQYF. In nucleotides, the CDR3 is TGTGCCAGCTCACCACCGACAACCGCCTACGAGCAGTACTTC.

The CDR3 DNA follows: TGCGCCAGCAGCCAAGAGGGGTATAGCAATCAGCCCCAGCATTTT. Its translation is CASSQEGYSNQPQHF. The chain carries TRBV4-1 and TRBJ1-5; no firm D call. This CDR3 has 15 amino acids. CDR1 is MGHRA, CDR2 YSYEKL, per germline. Deletions cut 0 bases from V and 0 bases from J, with 6 bases between.

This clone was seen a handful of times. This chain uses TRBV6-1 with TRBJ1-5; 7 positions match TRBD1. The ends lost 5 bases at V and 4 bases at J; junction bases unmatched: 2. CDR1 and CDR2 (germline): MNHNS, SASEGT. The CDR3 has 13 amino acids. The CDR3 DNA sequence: TGTGCCAGCAGTTCGACAGGGAATCAGCCCCAGCATTTT. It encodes CASSSTGNQPQHF.

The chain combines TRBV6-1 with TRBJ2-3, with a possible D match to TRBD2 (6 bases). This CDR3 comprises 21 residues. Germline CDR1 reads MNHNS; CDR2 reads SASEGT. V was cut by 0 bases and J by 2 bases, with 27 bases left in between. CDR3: CASSEARRLAITLILTDTQYF. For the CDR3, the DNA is TGTGCCAGCAGTGAAGCAAGGCGTCTAGCGATAACTTTAATACTCACAGATACGCAGTATTTT.

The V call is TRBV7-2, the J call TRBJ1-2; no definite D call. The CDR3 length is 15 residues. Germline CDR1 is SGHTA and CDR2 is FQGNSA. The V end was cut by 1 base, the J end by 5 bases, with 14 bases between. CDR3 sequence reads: CASSLVGIGPYGYTF. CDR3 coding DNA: TGTGCCAGCAGCTTAGTGGGAATTGGCCCATATGGCTACACCTTC.

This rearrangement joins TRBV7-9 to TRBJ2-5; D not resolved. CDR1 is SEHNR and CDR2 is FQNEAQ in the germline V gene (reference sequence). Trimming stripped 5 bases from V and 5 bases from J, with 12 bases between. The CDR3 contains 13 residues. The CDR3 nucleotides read TGTGCCAGCAGCCGAGGCTTCGGGGAGACCCAGTACTTC. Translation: CASSRGFGETQYF.